Listed below are T cell receptor beta chains from one sample, sequenced in a study of CD8+CD57+ T cells in acquired aplastic anemia. MiXCR was run by TCRdb on the reads, yielding one entry per CDR3 protein. The data hold about 180,000 distinct CDR3 sequences, with roughly 48% observed a single time. The specimen was sorted CD4+, CD8+, or CD8+CD57+ T cells (not recorded which) from PBMCs. Every receptor here comes from a human donor with aplastic anemia. Both conserved end residues are part of each CDR3. Fields, in order: D gene, V gene, J gene, clone size, CDR3 DNA, CDR3 protein. The D gene is left open where the match is weak. Expanded clones get a size class; other rows say once, few or many, or leave the size out.

D: TRBD2
V: TRBV25-1
J: TRBJ2-5
size: medium-sized
DNA: TGTGCCAGCAGTGAACCAGCGGGGAAACAAGAGACCCAGTACTTC
CDR3: CASSEPAGKQETQYF

D: NA
V: TRBV11-3
J: TRBJ1-1
size: once
DNA: TGTGCCAGCAGCCCAGGGGCGAACACTGTAGCTTTCTTT
CDR3: CASSPGANTVAFF

D: NA
V: TRBV11-2
J: TRBJ1-1
size: many
DNA: TGTGCCAGCAGCTTAGACAGGAACACTGAAGCTTTCTTT
CDR3: CASSLDRNTEAFF

D: NA
V: TRBV4-1
J: TRBJ1-1
size: NA
DNA: TGCGCCAGCAGCCACTCGGGGCTGAGCACTGAAGCTTTCTTT
CDR3: CASSHSGLSTEAFF

D: NA
V: TRBV11-2
J: TRBJ1-2
size: few
DNA: TGTGCCAGCAGCTTAGGGGGAGTCGGCTATGGCTACACCTTC
CDR3: CASSLGGVGYGYTF

D: NA
V: TRBV20-1
J: TRBJ2-7
size: NA
DNA: TGCAGTGCTGCCCAGGGTTACGAGCAGTACTTC
CDR3: CSAAQGYEQYF

D: TRBD2
V: TRBV7-6
J: TRBJ2-5
size: once
DNA: TGTGCCAGCAGCTTAGACCTAGCGGGGGGTCTTGGGGAGACCCAGTACTTC
CDR3: CASSLDLAGGLGETQYF

D: NA
V: TRBV5-5
J: TRBJ2-7
size: NA
DNA: TGTGCCAGCAGCCGTCCGGCCGCCGGATCCTACGAGCAGTACTTC
CDR3: CASSRPAAGSYEQYF

D: NA
V: TRBV20-1
J: TRBJ1-6
size: many
DNA: TGCAGTGCTAGTTCCGGGGTGGGAGGGAATTCACCCCTCCACTTT
CDR3: CSASSGVGGNSPLHF

D: TRBD1
V: TRBV19
J: TRBJ2-2
size: many
DNA: TGTGCCAGTAGTATTAGGACAGGGGCCGGCACCGGGGAGCTGTTTTTT
CDR3: CASSIRTGAGTGELFF

D: NA
V: TRBV11-3
J: TRBJ2-7
size: NA
DNA: TGTGCCAGCAGCTTAGTGTTTGGTTACGAGCAGTACTTC
CDR3: CASSLVFGYEQYF

D: TRBD2
V: TRBV7-2
J: TRBJ2-3
size: NA
DNA: TGTGCCAGCGGCCTAGCGGGGGGGACCACAGATACGCAGTATTTT
CDR3: CASGLAGGTTDTQYF

D: TRBD1
V: TRBV4-1
J: TRBJ1-1
size: few
DNA: TGCGCCAGCAGCCAAGAAAGATTGAGGGGGCTCAGGCCGAACACTGAAGCTTTCTTT
CDR3: CASSQERLRGLRPNTEAFF

D: NA
V: TRBV19
J: TRBJ1-4
size: once
DNA: TGTGCCACCGAGAGGGGCTTTACTGAAAAACTGTTTTTT
CDR3: CATERGFTEKLFF

D: NA
V: TRBV7-9
J: TRBJ2-7
size: NA
DNA: TGTGCCAGCAGCTTTTCCGGCATCGACGAGCAGTACTTC
CDR3: CASSFSGIDEQYF

D: NA
V: TRBV7-8
J: TRBJ2-7
size: NA
DNA: TGTGCCAGCAGCTTAGTCAGGGGGGTCTACGAGCAGTACTTC
CDR3: CASSLVRGVYEQYF

D: TRBD1
V: TRBV10-3
J: TRBJ2-7
size: NA
DNA: TGTGCCATCACAGGACAGGGCTCCTACGAGCAGTACTTC
CDR3: CAITGQGSYEQYF

D: TRBD1
V: TRBV7-9
J: TRBJ1-5
size: many
DNA: TGTGCCAGCAGCTTAGAGGGGGCCCGTCAGCCCCAGCATTTT
CDR3: CASSLEGARQPQHF

D: NA
V: TRBV2
J: TRBJ2-1
size: NA
DNA: TGCGCCAGCAGTGGAAGGGCCAACAATGAGCAGTTCTTC
CDR3: CASSGRANNEQFF

D: TRBD2
V: TRBV9
J: TRBJ2-5
size: many
DNA: TGTGCCAGCAGCGTAGTAGCCGGGGGGGCCCAAGAGACCCAGTACTTC
CDR3: CASSVVAGGAQETQYF

D: TRBD1
V: TRBV2
J: TRBJ1-6
size: many
DNA: TGTGCCAGCAGTGGTGGGACAGGGAATTCACCCCTCCACTTT
CDR3: CASSGGTGNSPLHF

D: NA
V: TRBV2
J: TRBJ2-7
size: NA
DNA: TGTGCCAGCAGTTATGGGCCGACTTCGGCAGCGACCTACGAGCAGTACTTC
CDR3: CASSYGPTSAATYEQYF

D: NA
V: TRBV29-1
J: TRBJ1-5
size: NA
DNA: TGCAGCGTTGTAGAGGGGACGAATCAGCCCCAGCATTTT
CDR3: CSVVEGTNQPQHF

D: TRBD1
V: TRBV2
J: TRBJ2-3
size: NA
DNA: TGTGCCAGCAGTGACAGGGGGACCAATGAGCAGTATTTT
CDR3: CASSDRGTNEQYF

D: TRBD1
V: TRBV5-1
J: TRBJ1-1
size: NA
DNA: TGCGCCAGCAGCTGGGACAGACTGAACACTGAAGCTTTCTTT
CDR3: CASSWDRLNTEAFF

D: NA
V: TRBV29-1
J: TRBJ1-6
size: NA
DNA: TGCAGCGTTGAGGGGGGTTTCTCACCCCTCCACTTT
CDR3: CSVEGGFSPLHF

D: NA
V: TRBV29-1
J: TRBJ2-7
size: NA
DNA: TGCGGCGTTGGTCCCCAGACTCCCGGCGAGCAGTACTTC
CDR3: CGVGPQTPGEQYF

D: NA
V: TRBV29-1
J: TRBJ2-7
size: once
DNA: TGCAGCGTTGCACAGGGCCAGCGGGAGCAGTACTTC
CDR3: CSVAQGQREQYF

D: NA
V: TRBV2
J: TRBJ2-5
size: few
DNA: TGTGCCAGCCCCTCCGAGCCCCGGGTAGAGACCCAGTACTTC
CDR3: CASPSEPRVETQYF

D: NA
V: TRBV6-1
J: TRBJ1-1
size: NA
DNA: TGTGCCAGCTGCAGCGACAGAGCGAACACTGAAGCTTTCTTT
CDR3: CASCSDRANTEAFF

D: NA
V: TRBV2
J: TRBJ2-5
size: NA
DNA: TGTGCCAGCTCACCACAACAGCGGCAAGAGACCCAGTACTTC
CDR3: CASSPQQRQETQYF

D: NA
V: TRBV2
J: TRBJ2-2
size: NA
DNA: TGTGCCAGCAGTGATCCCGGGGAGCTGTTTTTT
CDR3: CASSDPGELFF

D: NA
V: TRBV2
J: TRBJ1-4
size: NA
DNA: TGTGCCAGCAGTGAAGTTCAGGGGTTTTTGGAAAAACTGTTTTTT
CDR3: CASSEVQGFLEKLFF

D: TRBD1
V: TRBV7-6
J: TRBJ1-6
size: NA
DNA: TGTGCCAGCAGCTTAGGAGGGGGCCAGTATAATTCACCCCTCCACTTT
CDR3: CASSLGGGQYNSPLHF

D: TRBD1
V: TRBV15
J: TRBJ1-1
size: NA
DNA: TGTGTCACCAGCAGAGATTGGGGACAGGGTTCGGCTTTCTTT
CDR3: CVTSRDWGQGSAFF

D: TRBD2
V: TRBV4-1
J: TRBJ2-3
size: NA
DNA: TGCGCCAGCAGCCAAGTCCAACTAGCGGGGGGGATGGGAGATACGCAGTATTTT
CDR3: CASSQVQLAGGMGDTQYF

D: TRBD1
V: TRBV10-3
J: TRBJ2-5
size: many
DNA: TGTGCCATCAGTGAGCCCCCCGGGACAGGCTCCCGGGGGGAGACCCAGTACTTC
CDR3: CAISEPPGTGSRGETQYF

D: NA
V: TRBV19
J: TRBJ2-1
size: few
DNA: TGTGCCAGTAGTAAAGGAGGCGAAGTGAATGAGCAGTTCTTC
CDR3: CASSKGGEVNEQFF

D: TRBD1
V: TRBV6-1
J: TRBJ1-1
size: NA
DNA: TGTGCCAGCAGTGAAACAGGGGAGAACACTGAAGCTTTCTTT
CDR3: CASSETGENTEAFF

D: NA
V: TRBV7-9
J: TRBJ1-1
size: many
DNA: TGTGCCAGCAGCGTGCTACAGGAGCAAGCTTTCTTT
CDR3: CASSVLQEQAFF

D: NA
V: TRBV7-2
J: TRBJ1-1
size: many
DNA: TGTGCCAGCAGCTTAAGGGGGGGCGGGTCCGGAGCTTTCTTT
CDR3: CASSLRGGGSGAFF

D: NA
V: TRBV19
J: TRBJ1-6
size: many
DNA: TGTGCCAGTAGTTTACAACCGATGGGACTTTCACCCCTCCACTTT
CDR3: CASSLQPMGLSPLHF

D: TRBD1
V: TRBV6-1
J: TRBJ2-5
size: many
DNA: TGTGCCAGCAGAACGCGGACAGGGGGCTTAGAGACCCAGTACTTC
CDR3: CASRTRTGGLETQYF

D: TRBD1
V: TRBV7-2
J: TRBJ1-6
size: NA
DNA: TGTGCCAGCAGCTTAACAGCAGGGGGAAGTTCACCCCTCCACTTT
CDR3: CASSLTAGGSSPLHF

D: NA
V: TRBV3-1
J: TRBJ2-1
size: NA
DNA: TGTGCCAGCAGCCAAGATCCGGGGGTCGAGCAGTTCTTC
CDR3: CASSQDPGVEQFF

D: NA
V: TRBV7-8
J: TRBJ2-5
size: NA
DNA: TGTGCCAGCAGCTTAGTCGCAGCTAAAGAGACCCAGTACTTC
CDR3: CASSLVAAKETQYF

D: TRBD2
V: TRBV4-2
J: TRBJ2-7
size: NA
DNA: TGTGCCAGCAGCCATACCAGTGGACTAGCGGAGGTTGAGCAGTACTTC
CDR3: CASSHTSGLAEVEQYF

D: NA
V: TRBV2
J: TRBJ1-5
size: many
DNA: TGTGCCAGCATGAGCCAGACAGTCTCGGATCAGCCCCAGCATTTT
CDR3: CASMSQTVSDQPQHF

D: NA
V: TRBV5-4
J: TRBJ2-5
size: many
DNA: TGTGCCAGCAGACAGGGTGGGCAAGAGACCCAGTACTTC
CDR3: CASRQGGQETQYF